One sample yielded the 14 T cell receptor beta chains listed below, sequenced in a study of blood T cell repertoires in COVID-19. TCRdb's table, derived via immunoSEQ multiplex PCR, lists solely in-frame clones and lacks some. The sample includes 250,000 or so clones, roughly 85% seen only once; the top ten take 1.9%. Material: PBMCs or T cells enriched from blood (not recorded which). The receptors were sampled from a woman aged 45-65 years who had recovered from COVID-19.

The chain joins TRBV28 to TRBJ1-1; D call uncertain. In germline, CDR1 is MDHEN, CDR2 SYDVKM. Trimming removed 3 bases at V and 3 bases at J, with 14 bases between. The CDR3 sequence is 15 residues long. CDR3 region: CASSFKSSLYTEAFF. In DNA, the CDR3 is TGTGCCAGCAGTTTTAAATCCTCCTTGTACACTGAAGCTTTCTTT.

This chain uses TRBV20-1 with TRBJ2-5; 12 nucleotides match TRBD2. Germline CDR1 and CDR2: DFQATT and SNEGSKA (reference sequence). The CDR3 spans 19 residues. V was clipped by 3 bases and J by 1 base; unmatched bases: 15. CDR3 sequence (DNA): TGCAGTGCTAGTTCTGCCAGGGCTAGCGGGAGGGTGGGCCAAGAGACCCAGTACTTC. Its protein product is CSASSARASGRVGQETQYF.

The chain employs TRBV5-6 and TRBJ2-7; 8 bases line up with TRBD1. J gave up 3 bases and V 4 bases, and 6 bases lay outside the gene matches. CDR3 length: 14 amino acids. Germline V lookup: CDR1 SGHDT, CDR2 YYEEEE. The CDR3 spells CASSPRTGHYEQYF. Written as DNA, the CDR3 is TGTGCCAGCAGCCCCCGGACAGGGCACTACGAGCAGTACTTC.

This chain connects TRBV5-6 to TRBJ1-1; no reliable D call. Trimming stripped 5 bases from V and 1 base from J, with 12 bases between. Germline-derived CDR1 and CDR2 are SGHDT and YYEEEE. CDR3 size: 14 residues. The CDR3 protein is CASSKVGGNTEAFF. The CDR3 nucleotides are TGTGCCAGCAGTAAGGTTGGCGGGAACACTGAAGCTTTCTTT.

Remarks on this clone: One end of the junction is discordant with germline, which a read error may explain. This sequence joins TRBV12-3 or TRBV12-4 and TRBJ1-2; 8 nucleotides align to TRBD1. The CDR3 spans 12 residues. Here the CDR3 DNA reads TGTGCCAGCAGTAGGGGGGACAGGCCAACCAACTTC. Its protein is CASSRGDRPTNF.

DNA of the CDR3: TGTGCCAGCAGCTACCGCCAAATTAGAGCCTACGAGCAGTACTTC. Encoded protein: CASSYRQIRAYEQYF. The chain joins TRBV5-8 to TRBJ2-7; D is unresolved. The germline V gene encodes CDR1 SGHTS and CDR2 YDEGEE. V lost 3 bases, J lost 2 bases, and 15 bases lay in between. The CDR3 has 15 amino acids. The entire variable domain, with the rest obtained from reference TRBV5-8 and TRBJ2-7, is as follows: EAGVTQSPTHLIKTRGQQATLRCSPISGHTSVYWYQQALGLGLQFLLWYDEGEERNRGNFPPRFSGRQFPNYSSELNVNALELEDSALYLCASSYRQIRAYEQYFGPGTRLTVT.

The chain uses TRBV6-4 and TRBJ1-5; D gene ambiguous. Trimming cost V 5 bases and J 1 base, with 6 bases left between them. Germline loops: CDR1 MRHNA, CDR2 SNTAGT. The CDR3 sequence is 13 residues long. CDR3 DNA: TGTGCCAGCAGTACAGAAAGCAATCAGCCCCAGCATTTT. Its protein is CASSTESNQPQHF.

V usage is TRBV7-6 and J usage is TRBJ2-7; 15 bases fit TRBD2. CDR1 is SGHVS and CDR2 is FNYEAQ in the germline V gene. This CDR3 region has 17 residues. V shed 4 bases, J shed 4 bases, and the junction held 8 bases outside the gene matches. CDR3 region: CASSSGLAGGPGYEQYF. The CDR3 DNA sequence: TGTGCCAGCAGCTCAGGACTAGCGGGAGGGCCGGGTTACGAGCAGTACTTC.

The genes are TRBV6-5 and TRBJ1-1; no clear D. From germline, CDR1 is MNHEY and CDR2 SVGAGI. V lost 2 bases and J lost 1, with 8 bases in between. The CDR3 extends over 14 amino acids. The CDR3 region is CASSYLTPNTEAFF. The CDR3 DNA sequence: TGTGCCAGCAGTTACCTGACACCGAACACTGAAGCTTTCTTT.

The chain has TRBV7-9 and TRBJ1-1; D ambiguous. Germline values: CDR1 SEHNR, CDR2 FQNEAQ (reference sequence). The CDR3 is made up of 15 amino acids. Trimming pared 1 base from V and 6 bases from J, leaving 15 bases between. Here the CDR3 DNA reads TGTGCCAGCAGCTTAGTGGCGGGCCCCTTGGCTGAAGCTTTCTTT. Residues: CASSLVAGPLAEAFF.

This chain uses TRBV7-8 with TRBJ2-7, with D perhaps matching TRBD2 (5 bases). Per the germline V gene, CDR1 is SGHVS and CDR2 is FQNEAQ. V was trimmed by 5 bases and J by 1 base, leaving 21 bases between them. The CDR3 is made up of 17 amino acids. CDR3 bases: TGTGCCAGCAGCCTCCATTCCCCAGCGGAAAAATCCTACGAGCAGTACTTC. It specifies CASSLHSPAEKSYEQYF. Variable domain in full (rest from reference TRBV7-8 and TRBJ2-7): GAGVSQSPRYKVAKRGQDVALRCDPISGHVSLFWYQQALGQGPEFLTYFQNEAQLDKSGLPSDRFFAERPEGSVSTLKIQRTQQEDSAVYLCASSLHSPAEKSYEQYFGPGTRLTVT.

The CDR3 spells CASSEQDRGPDTQYF. DNA for the CDR3: TGTGCCAGCAGTGAACAGGACAGGGGCCCAGATACGCAGTATTTT. The gene calls are TRBV6-1 and TRBJ2-3; the match to TRBD1 covers 9 bases. Germline CDR1 and CDR2: MNHNS and SASEGT. The CDR3 length is 15 residues. V lost 2 bases and J lost 4; bases outside the gene matches: 4.

The rearrangement links TRBV5-4 to TRBJ1-4, with 8 bases lining up with TRBD1. Trimming removed 5 bases from V and 7 bases from J; junction bases left unmatched: 10. Germline V gives CDR1 SGHNT, CDR2 YYREEE (reference sequence). The CDR3 sequence is 15 residues long. CDR3 residues: CASSPQGARGEKLFF. CDR3 coding DNA: TGTGCCAGCAGTCCCCAGGGGGCGCGCGGTGAAAAACTGTTTTTT.

The chain has TRBV19 and TRBJ1-5; D perhaps matches TRBD1 (5 bases). V lost 2 bases and J 1 base, leaving 15 bases between the germline ends. CDR3 length equals 17 residues. Germline CDR1 LNHDA, CDR2 SQIVND (reference sequence). CDR3 DNA sequence: TGTGCCAGTAGTATACGTCTCAGCAGGGTAAGCAATCAGCCCCAGCATTTT. Translated, it gives CASSIRLSRVSNQPQHF. The full variable domain, with the rest looked up from reference TRBV19 and TRBJ1-5, is DGGITQSPKYLFRKEGQNVTLSCEQNLNHDAMYWYRQDPGQGLRLIYYSQIVNDFQKGDIAEGYSVSREKKESFPLTVTSAQKNPTAFYLCASSIRLSRVSNQPQHFGDGTRLSIL.